This T cell receptor (beta chain) was found in a study of Graves' ophthalmopathy and Graves' hyperthyroidism. The CDR3 is 14 residues long. V trimming: 0 bases; J trimming: 1 base; junction bases outside the gene matches: 1. Germline V gives CDR1 DFQATT, CDR2 SNEGSKA (reference sequence). This clonotype was seen at least ten times. TCR beta CDR3 regions were amplified from RNA transcripts. RT-PCR was first run with HTBI primers, then multiplex PCR in a second round. Each CDR3 protein is one row after TCRdb ran MiXCR on the multiplex PCR reads. This table holds some 380,000 distinct CDR3 sequences, over 15% found once.

The sequence was collected from a woman under 30 with stable Graves' hyperthyroidism. The gene calls are TRBV20-1 and TRBJ2-5; TRBD2 agrees at 8 bases. Sequencing was done on a sample of peripheral blood. The CDR3 nucleotides read TGCAGTGCTAGAGATGGGACTAGCCAAGAGACCCAGTACTTC. Translation: CSARDGTSQETQYF.